The TCR beta chain described here comes from a study of blood T cell repertoires in COVID-19. Study as a whole: Donors in the United States, Italy and Spain gave samples during acute or convalescent COVID-19. PBMCs, B-cell-depleted T cells, or T cells provided the cDNA or gDNA that made up the material.

Profiled with immunoSEQ multiplex PCR; TCRdb holds only in-frame clones, not every one. The sample records 150,000 or so clones, more than 65% being singletons. The sequence came from a middle-aged woman with acute COVID-19. Input material: PBMCs or T cells enriched from blood (not recorded which).

CDR3 in amino acids: CASSPRVEEGETQYF. The CDR3 DNA is TGTGCCAGCTCACCTCGAGTGGAGGAGGGGGAGACCCAGTACTTC. The chain has TRBV18 and TRBJ2-5; TRBD2 is a possible D gene (6 bases). Deletions cut 3 bases from V and 5 bases from J, with 16 bases between. Germline V lookup: CDR1 KGHSH, CDR2 LQKENI. This CDR3 is 15 amino acids long.